The rows below give T cell receptor beta chains drawn from one sample of a study of tumor and adjacent non-tumor tissue in lung cancer. One entry per CDR3 protein results from TCRdb running MiXCR on the multiplex PCR reads. The sample holds about 43,000 distinct CDR3 sequences, around three fifths seen once. Sequencing was done on a sample of distant non-tumor lung tissue. The origin of the receptors is a man aged 45-65 years with non-small cell lung cancer. CDR3s include the opening cysteine and the closing phenylalanine or tryptophan. The order of the fields is clone size, CDR3 length, V gene, J gene, D gene, CDR3 protein, CDR3 DNA. The D gene is left open where the match is weak. A clone size is listed for some rows: how often the clone was seen (once, few, many), or a class if it is expanded.

.,13,TRBV10-3,TRBJ1-1,.,CAVSVKVNTEAFF,TGTGCCGTCAGCGTAAAGGTGAACACTGAAGCTTTCTTT
many,16,TRBV10-3,TRBJ1-5,.,CAISERGAMSNQPQHF,TGTGCCATCAGTGAGAGGGGTGCTATGAGCAATCAGCCCCAGCATTTT
.,16,TRBV5-1,TRBJ1-1,.,CASSFNSSGGRTEAFF,TGCGCCAGCAGCTTCAATAGTAGTGGGGGAAGGACTGAAGCTTTCTTT
many,14,TRBV6-1,TRBJ1-1,.,CATREGGARTEAFF,TGTGCCACCAGGGAGGGGGGGGCGAGGACTGAAGCTTTCTTT
once,13,TRBV10-1,TRBJ2-5,.,CANSESTDSREYF,TGCGCCAACAGTGAGTCGACAGACTCCCGAGAGTACTTC
.,16,TRBV20-1,TRBJ1-5,TRBD1,CSAQNFGQGWGQPQHF,TGCAGTGCGCAAAACTTCGGACAGGGGTGGGGGCAGCCCCAGCATTTT
.,12,TRBV11-2,TRBJ2-3,.,CASSPTTDMHYF,TGTGCCAGCAGCCCAACAACAGATATGCATTATTTT
many,14,TRBV6-5,TRBJ1-6,.,CASSHPGDNSPLHF,TGTGCCAGCAGTCATCCGGGAGATAATTCACCCCTCCACTTT
.,16,TRBV11-2,TRBJ1-3,.,CASSKTGDGPGNTIYF,TGTGCCAGTAGCAAGACGGGAGACGGCCCTGGAAACACCATATATTTT
few,11,TRBV11-2,TRBJ2-3,.,CASSLTDTKYF,TGTGCCAGCAGTCTCACAGATACGAAGTATTTT
many,16,TRBV20-1,TRBJ2-7,TRBD2,CSASPELAGGAYEQYF,TGCAGTGCTAGTCCAGAACTAGCGGGGGGCGCCTACGAGCAGTACTTC
medium-sized,12,TRBV28,TRBJ2-1,.,CASSPPRGKQFF,TGTGCCAGCAGTCCCCCCCGGGGGAAGCAGTTCTTC
.,14,TRBV7-9,TRBJ2-1,TRBD1,CTSSTGQEYNEQFF,TGTACCAGCAGCACCGGACAGGAGTACAATGAGCAGTTCTTC
many,15,TRBV6-5,TRBJ2-7,TRBD2,CASSYGTSGSYEQYF,TGTGCCAGCAGTTACGGGACTAGCGGGAGCTACGAGCAGTACTTC
.,12,TRBV10-2,TRBJ1-1,.,CASTGANTEAFF,TGCGCCAGCACTGGGGCCAACACTGAAGCTTTCTTT
many,11,TRBV29-1,TRBJ2-1,.,CTGSSYNEQFF,TGTACAGGGAGCTCCTACAATGAGCAGTTCTTC
.,14,TRBV6-1,TRBJ1-6,.,CASSTWTPNSPLYF,TGTGCCAGCAGTACGTGGACACCCAATTCACCCCTCTACTTT
once,20,TRBV21-1,TRBJ1-3,.,CAGSNVPPTTGGGQGNTIYF,TGTGCCGGCAGCAACGTCCCACCGACTACAGGGGGCGGTCAAGGAAACACCATATATTTT
.,15,TRBV5-1,TRBJ2-5,TRBD1,CASSSFGQGQETQYF,TGCGCCAGCAGCTCCTTTGGACAGGGCCAAGAGACCCAGTACTTC
.,14,TRBV6-5,TRBJ1-2,TRBD1,CASSPLTGVRCYTF,TGTGCCAGCAGTCCTTTGACAGGGGTGCGGTGCTACACCTTC
.,14,TRBV7-9,TRBJ2-7,.,CASSLSGFSYEQYF,TGTGCCAGCAGCCTTTCAGGGTTCTCCTACGAGCAGTACTTC
many,12,TRBV5-6,TRBJ2-6,.,CASSYGANVLTF,TGTGCCAGCAGCTATGGGGCCAACGTCCTGACTTTC
.,18,TRBV5-4,TRBJ1-1,TRBD1,CVSSLDPRGQGGNTEAFF,TGTGTCAGCAGCTTGGATCCCCGTGGACAGGGGGGAAACACTGAAGCTTTCTTT
once,14,TRBV12-3/TRBV12-4,TRBJ2-2,.,CISSFHTNTGELFF,TGTATCAGCAGTTTTCATACGAACACCGGGGAGCTGTTTTTT
many,14,TRBV6-1,TRBJ2-7,.,CASSRGQGGYEQYF,TGTGCCAGCAGTAGGGGTCAGGGCGGCTACGAGCAGTACTTC
.,15,TRBV7-3,TRBJ2-2,TRBD1,CASSHGQGTSRELFF,TGTGCCAGCAGCCATGGACAGGGGACTTCAAGGGAGCTGTTTTTT
.,13,TRBV29-1,TRBJ1-4,.,CSAGDGTNEKLFF,TGCAGCGCGGGGGATGGCACTAATGAAAAACTGTTTTTT
many,13,TRBV12-3/TRBV12-4,TRBJ1-2,TRBD1,CASSFRGNYGYTF,TGTGCCAGCAGTTTCAGGGGGAACTATGGCTACACCTTC
.,14,TRBV6-2/TRBV6-3,TRBJ2-7,TRBD2,CASRRTSGTYEQCF,TGTGCCAGCAGAAGGACTAGCGGCACCTACGAACAGTGCTTC
.,14,TRBV29-1,TRBJ1-2,TRBD1,CGVGGRGLDYGYTF,TGCGGCGTTGGGGGCAGGGGGCTTGACTATGGCTACACCTTC
.,15,TRBV9,TRBJ1-4,.,CASSPPLGADEKLFF,TGTGCCAGCAGCCCCCCCCTAGGAGCCGATGAAAAACTGTTTTTT
.,14,TRBV6-5,TRBJ1-5,.,CASSPVRAQGLHHF,TGTGCCAGCAGTCCCGTTCGGGCTCAAGGGCTCCACCATTTT
.,14,TRBV10-3,TRBJ1-2,TRBD1,CAISEGQGWEDYTF,TGTGCCATCAGTGAGGGACAGGGATGGGAAGACTACACCTTC
.,17,TRBV6-2/TRBV6-3,TRBJ1-2,.,CVSRTPGGREPDYGYTF,TGTGTCAGCAGGACCCCCGGGGGGAGGGAGCCCGACTATGGCTACACCTTC
.,16,TRBV6-1,TRBJ1-5,.,CASSEDRADNNQPRHF,TGTGCCAGCAGTGAAGACAGGGCAGACAACAATCAGCCCCGGCATTTT
.,15,TRBV5-1,TRBJ2-5,TRBD1,CSSSYPTGGLETQYF,TGCTCCAGCAGCTACCCGACAGGGGGCCTTGAGACCCAGTACTTC
.,14,TRBV11-2,TRBJ2-5,.,CARSLDGVVETQYF,TGTGCCAGGAGCTTAGACGGGGTGGTAGAGACCCAGTACTTC
.,15,TRBV29-1,TRBJ2-3,TRBD1,CSASPGTGGKDTQYF,TGCAGCGCGTCCCCCGGGACAGGGGGCAAAGATACGCAGTATTTC
.,16,TRBV4-1,TRBJ1-6,.,CASSRVRETYNSLLHF,TGCGCCAGCAGCCGTGTGAGGGAGACCTATAATTCACTCCTCCACTTT
.,13,TRBV6-1,TRBJ2-7,TRBD1,CAGPGQGPGEQYF,TGTGCCGGCCCAGGACAGGGCCCAGGTGAGCAGTACTTC
.,15,TRBV28,TRBJ2-1,TRBD1,CASSTQGSGYNEQFF,TGTGCCAGCAGCACACAGGGGTCGGGCTACAATGAGCAGTTCTTC
.,16,TRBV4-1,TRBJ1-5,.,CASSQDTTWNNQPQHF,TGCGCCAGCAGCCAAGATACGACATGGAACAATCAGCCCCAACATTTT
many,15,TRBV6-1,TRBJ2-7,TRBD1,CASSEAFGTEYEQYF,TGTGCCAGCAGTGAAGCTTTTGGGACAGAGTACGAGCAGTACTTC
.,13,TRBV11-2,TRBJ2-5,.,CASSKHRQETQYF,TGTGCCAGCAGCAAACACAGACAGGAGACCCAGTACTTC
.,16,TRBV20-1,TRBJ2-1,TRBD1,CSARDTRGSIPNEQFF,TGCAGTGCTAGAGATACCAGGGGGTCCATACCGAATGAGCAGTTCTTC
.,15,TRBV12-3/TRBV12-4,TRBJ1-2,TRBD1,CASSNTDRAGGGYTF,TGTGCCAGCAGCAATACTGACAGGGCCGGGGGTGGCTACACCTTC
few,15,TRBV20-1,TRBJ1-5,.,CSAPPKDRDYQPQHF,TGCAGTGCGCCCCCTAAAGACAGAGACTATCAGCCCCAGCATTTT
few,16,TRBV28,TRBJ2-1,TRBD2,CASRGTSGISYNEQFF,TGTGCCAGCAGGGGAACAAGCGGGATCTCCTACAATGAGCAGTTCTTC